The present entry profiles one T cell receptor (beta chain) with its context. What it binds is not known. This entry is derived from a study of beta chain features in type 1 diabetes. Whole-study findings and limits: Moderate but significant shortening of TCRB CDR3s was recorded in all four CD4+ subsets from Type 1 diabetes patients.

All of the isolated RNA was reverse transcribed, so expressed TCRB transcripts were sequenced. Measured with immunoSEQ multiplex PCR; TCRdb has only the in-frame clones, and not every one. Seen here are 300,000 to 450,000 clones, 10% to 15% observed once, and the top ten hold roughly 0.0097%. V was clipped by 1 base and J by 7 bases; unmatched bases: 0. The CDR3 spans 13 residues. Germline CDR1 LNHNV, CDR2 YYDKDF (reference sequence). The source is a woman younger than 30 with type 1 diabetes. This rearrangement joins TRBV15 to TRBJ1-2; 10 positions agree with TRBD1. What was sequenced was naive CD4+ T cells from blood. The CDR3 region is CATSRGDRGGYTF. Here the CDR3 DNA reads TGTGCCACCAGCAGAGGGGACAGGGGTGGCTACACCTTC.